One sample yielded the 20 T cell receptor beta chains listed below, sequenced in a study of blood T cell repertoires in COVID-19 (dated by TCRdb to the early 2020s). The library relied on the immunoSEQ multiplex PCR assay. TCRdb took over this immuneACCESS table, retaining in-frame rearrangements with V and J assigned. Such tables are incomplete; in checked studies, under half of the missing clones stem from an unresolved V gene, and the remainder is unexplained. The sample table lists under 250,000 clones, less than 85% of them with a count of one. The biggest ten clones account for under 2% of the sample. Input material: PBMCs or T cells enriched from blood (not recorded which). The receptors were sampled from a man between 60 and 75 years old who had recovered from COVID-19.

This clone was recorded once. The chain links TRBV7-2 to TRBJ1-6; 8 nucleotides agree with TRBD1. The CDR3 extends over 15 amino acids. Germline V gene lookup returns CDR1 SGHTA and CDR2 FQGNSA. V trimming: 5 bases; J trimming: 8 bases; junction bases outside the gene matches: 8. The CDR3 coding sequence is TGTGCCAGCAGCCCCCGGACAGGGACGGATTCACCCCTCCACTTT. This encodes CASSPRTGTDSPLHF.

The J gene is TRBJ1-1, the V gene TRBV3-1 (or the pseudogene TRBV3-2); 8 bases match TRBD1. Germline trimming cut 3 bases from V and 5 bases from J; bases unmatched to any gene: 8. Germline CDR1 and CDR2: LGHDT and YNNKEL (reference sequence). This CDR3 is 15 amino acids long. CDR3 amino acids: CASSQRTGRGTEAFF. The CDR3 nucleotides are TGTGCCAGCAGCCAGAGGACAGGGAGAGGGACTGAAGCTTTCTTT.

The chain couples TRBV19 to TRBJ2-7; 9 positions agree with TRBD2. The CDR3 covers 14 residues. V trimming: 2 bases; J trimming: 3 bases; junction bases outside the gene matches: 2. Germline lookup yields CDR1 LNHDA and CDR2 SQIVND (reference sequence). In DNA, the CDR3 is TGTGCCAGTAGTATACGCGGGGGGGACTACGAGCAGTACTTC. It specifies CASSIRGGDYEQYF. The entire variable domain, with the rest obtained from reference TRBV19 and TRBJ2-7, is as follows: DGGITQSPKYLFRKEGQNVTLSCEQNLNHDAMYWYRQDPGQGLRLIYYSQIVNDFQKGDIAEGYSVSREKKESFPLTVTSAQKNPTAFYLCASSIRGGDYEQYFGPGTRLTVT.

The chain joins TRBV5-6 to TRBJ1-6, with D perhaps TRBD1 (5 bases). The CDR3 is made up of 14 amino acids. The V gene's germline CDR1 is SGHDT and CDR2 YYEEEE. V gave up 0 bases and J gave up 6 bases, with 7 bases separating them. The CDR3 sequence: CASSLAGRNSPLHF. The CDR3 DNA reads TGTGCCAGCAGCTTGGCAGGGCGTAATTCACCCCTCCACTTT.

The genes are TRBV19 and TRBJ2-1; no firm D call. The CDR3 runs to 13 residues. Germline V gene lookup returns CDR1 LNHDA and CDR2 SQIVND (reference sequence). Trimming took off 5 bases at V and 8 bases at J, with 13 bases between the two ends. The chain's CDR3 is CASSPTGVHEQFF. DNA of the CDR3: TGTGCCAGTAGTCCGACGGGTGTACATGAGCAGTTCTTC.

CDR3 sequence: CASSAWGGNEQFF. CDR3 nucleotide sequence: TGCGCCAGCAGCGCATGGGGGGGGAACGAGCAGTTCTTC. V and J are TRBV5-1 and TRBJ2-1, with 7 bases aligning to TRBD2. CDR3 length: 13 residues. CDR1 SGHRS and CDR2 YFSETQ come from the germline V gene. Losses at the gene ends were 4 bases for V and 10 bases for J; bases not matched to a gene: 8. The whole variable domain, filled in from reference TRBV5-1 and TRBJ2-1, reads KAGVTQTPRYLIKTRGQQVTLSCSPISGHRSVSWYQQTPGQGLQFLFEYFSETQRNKGNFPGRFSGRQFSNSRSEMNVSTLELGDSALYLCASSAWGGNEQFFGPGTRLTVL.

The rearrangement links TRBV10-3 to TRBJ1-1; TRBD1 matches 7 bases. The CDR3 covers 13 residues. The J segment lost 3 bases and the V segment lost 5 bases, leaving 3 bases of the junction unmatched. In germline, CDR1 is ENHRY, CDR2 SYGVKD. The CDR3 spells CAISLDRDTEAFF. The CDR3 DNA is TGTGCCATCAGTCTTGACAGGGACACTGAAGCTTTCTTT.

The V gene is TRBV5-1, the J gene TRBJ1-2, with 8 positions matching TRBD1. Unmatched junction bases numbered 12, after V lost 1 base and J lost 4 bases. The CDR3 runs 17 residues. The germline V gene encodes CDR1 SGHRS and CDR2 YFSETQ. CDR3 amino acids: CASSLRPSQGVAYGYTF. The CDR3 DNA reads TGCGCCAGCAGCTTGCGTCCGTCACAGGGGGTGGCCTATGGCTACACCTTC.

J is TRBJ2-5 and V is TRBV7-9; TRBD1 agrees at 7 bases. The CDR3 length is 12 residues. V lost 11 bases to trimming and J lost 3 bases; unmatched junction nucleotides: 6. The V gene's germline CDR1 is SEHNR and CDR2 FQNEAQ (reference sequence). This CDR3 is CAGSGGKETQYF. CDR3 nucleotides: TGTGCCGGCTCAGGGGGAAAAGAGACCCAGTACTTC.

Remarks on this clone: The same CDR3 can be traced to other DNA sequences in this sample. The V and J genes are TRBV10-3 and TRBJ2-2; TRBD1 might be the D (6 bases). The CDR3 runs to 14 residues. Germline V CDR1 and CDR2: ENHRY, SYGVKD. V was trimmed by 2 bases and J by 4 bases, leaving 8 bases between them. Here the CDR3 DNA reads TGTGCCATCAGTGAGGGCAGGGGCACCGGGGAGCTGTTTTTT. Its translation: CAISEGRGTGELFF.

The V gene is TRBV2, the J gene TRBJ2-1, with 7 bases fitting TRBD2. CDR1 and CDR2 from the germline V gene are SNHLY and FYNNEI. The CDR3 covers 15 residues. The ends lost 3 bases at V and 5 bases at J; junction bases unmatched: 7. The CDR3 bases are TGTGCCAGCAGTGATCGGCTAGCGGCGAACAATGAGCAGTTCTTC. This codes for CASSDRLAANNEQFF.

This chain's CDR3 is CASSYTGVRTEAFF. The CDR3 region has the DNA TGCGCCAGCAGCTATACAGGGGTTCGCACTGAAGCTTTCTTT. The V gene is TRBV5-1, the J gene TRBJ1-1; 7 bases line up with TRBD1. The CDR3 has 14 residues. Per the germline V gene, CDR1 is SGHRS and CDR2 is YFSETQ. Trimming cost V 3 bases and J 4 bases; bases outside gene matches: 6.

The chain combines TRBV11-2 with TRBJ2-1, with TRBD2 identical over 11 bases. The ends lost 0 bases at V and 6 bases at J; junction bases unmatched: 13. The CDR3 consists of 19 residues. Germline assignment: CDR1 SGHAT and CDR2 FQNNGV. CDR3 sequence: CASSLDPPLAGGPGNEQFF. CDR3 nucleotides: TGTGCCAGCAGCTTAGACCCTCCTTTAGCGGGGGGGCCTGGCAATGAGCAGTTCTTC.

The chain recombines TRBV11-2 with TRBJ2-1; D call uncertain. The V gene lost 8 bases and the J gene lost 3 bases, with 5 bases spanning the gap. Germline V gene data show CDR1 as SGHAT and CDR2 as FQNNGV. The CDR3 covers 11 residues. The CDR3 is CASRSYNEQFF. In DNA form, the CDR3 reads TGTGCCAGCCGGAGCTACAATGAGCAGTTCTTC.

The CDR3 loop reads CASSVVDRGTEAFF. In nucleotides, the CDR3 is TGTGCCAGCAGTGTCGTGGACAGGGGAACTGAAGCTTTCTTT. The chain has TRBV2 and TRBJ1-1; 9 nucleotides align to TRBD1. Germline CDR1 is SNHLY and CDR2 is FYNNEI. The CDR3 length is 14 residues. With 4 bases clipped from V and 5 bases from J, the junction kept 5 bases outside the gene matches. Full variable domain (remainder filled in from reference TRBV2 and TRBJ1-1): EPEVTQTPSHQVTQMGQEVILRCVPISNHLYFYWYRQILGQKVEFLVSFYNNEISEKSEIFDDQFSVERPDGSNFTLKIRSTKLEDSAMYFCASSVVDRGTEAFFGQGTRLTVV.

The CDR3 is CASSLLLSGGAAGYNEQFF. CDR3 nucleotide sequence: TGTGCCAGCAGCCTCCTTCTGAGCGGGGGGGCGGCTGGTTACAATGAGCAGTTCTTC. The rearrangement uses TRBV5-6 and TRBJ2-1; 10 nucleotides align to TRBD2. Germline CDR1 is SGHDT and CDR2 is YYEEEE. With V trimmed by 4 bases and J by 4 bases, 17 bases remained unmatched. The CDR3 spans 19 residues.

The genes are TRBV7-2 and TRBJ2-7; the D gene is possibly TRBD2 (5 bases). The germline V and J ends were trimmed by 4 bases and 3 bases, with 16 bases remaining between them. The CDR3 sequence is 15 residues long. The germline V gene has CDR1 SGHTA and CDR2 FQGNSA. CDR3 sequence reads: CASSWAFGGGYEQYF. The CDR3, as DNA: TGTGCCAGCAGCTGGGCCTTTGGAGGCGGCTACGAGCAGTACTTC.

V is TRBV27 and J is TRBJ1-1, with D possibly matching TRBD1 (6 bases). CDR1 and CDR2 from the germline V gene are MNHEY and SMNVEV (reference sequence). The V and J ends lost 1 base and 5 bases respectively, with 11 bases between them. The CDR3 extends over 14 amino acids. CDR3 loop: CASSLFGGRTEAFF. For the CDR3, the DNA is TGTGCCAGCAGTTTATTCGGGGGGCGGACTGAAGCTTTCTTT.

This chain links TRBV27 with TRBJ2-1; maybe TRBD1 (6 bases). This CDR3 comprises 14 residues. V gave up 2 bases and J gave up 7 bases, with 12 bases separating them. Germline V gene data show CDR1 as MNHEY and CDR2 as SMNVEV (reference sequence). CDR3 loop: CASSLLIQGNEQFF. The CDR3 DNA is TGTGCCAGCAGTTTACTAATACAGGGAAATGAGCAGTTCTTC.

This clone was found once. V usage is TRBV19 and J usage is TRBJ1-1; 9 bases agree with TRBD1. The germline V gene has CDR1 LNHDA and CDR2 SQIVND (reference sequence). There are 16 residues in the CDR3. V gave up 5 bases and J gave up 0 bases; unmatched junction bases: 7. Written as DNA, the CDR3 is TGTGCCAGTAGTGTAACAGGGGGCTGGGTGAACACTGAAGCTTTCTTT. It is translated as CASSVTGGWVNTEAFF.